This is a list of T cell receptor beta chains from one sample in a study of cytomegalovirus exposure and HLA in healthy donors. This table comes from immunoSEQ multiplex PCR, and its TCRdb copy is limited to in-frame clones, with some not included. The sample records about 160,000 clones, about 71% being singletons. Sample: PBMCs. The receptors shown here come from a woman in her 30s in good health and CMV-seronegative. Both conserved end residues are part of each CDR3. Fields, in order: V gene, D gene, clone size, J gene, CDR3 DNA, CDR3 protein. The D gene is left open where the match is weak. Size values are once, few and many counts, or a class for expanded clones, and some rows have none.

v_gene: TRBV28; d_gene: TRBD2; abundance: NA; j_gene: TRBJ2-1; CDR3nt: TGTGCCAGCAGTTTTTTGACTAGCGGGAGGTCCTACAATGAGCAGTTCTTC; CDR3aa: CASSFLTSGRSYNEQFF
v_gene: TRBV28; d_gene: NA; abundance: NA; j_gene: TRBJ1-5; CDR3nt: TGTGCCAGCAGTTTAGTACAGGCAAATCAGCCCCAGCATTTT; CDR3aa: CASSLVQANQPQHF
v_gene: TRBV11-2; d_gene: NA; abundance: NA; j_gene: TRBJ2-7; CDR3nt: TGTGCCAGCAGTTCCCCTTGGGCAGGGGCTTCTGGTTACGAGCAGTACTTC; CDR3aa: CASSSPWAGASGYEQYF
v_gene: TRBV19; d_gene: NA; abundance: NA; j_gene: TRBJ1-3; CDR3nt: TGTGCCAGTAGTCGACAGGCGAACTCTGGAAACACCATATATTTT; CDR3aa: CASSRQANSGNTIYF
v_gene: TRBV6-5; d_gene: TRBD2; abundance: NA; j_gene: TRBJ2-7; CDR3nt: TGTGCCAGCAGTTACCCTTCTAGCGGGAGGCGACGCGAGCAGTACTTC; CDR3aa: CASSYPSSGRRREQYF
v_gene: TRBV6-5; d_gene: NA; abundance: few; j_gene: TRBJ2-1; CDR3nt: TGTGCCAGCAGTTACTACGGGGCGCGGGGTGAGCAGTTCTTC; CDR3aa: CASSYYGARGEQFF
v_gene: TRBV5-4; d_gene: TRBD1; abundance: NA; j_gene: TRBJ1-6; CDR3nt: TGTGCCAGCAGCAGGAATCCGGGACAGGGAGAATCTCCCCTCCACTTT; CDR3aa: CASSRNPGQGESPLHF
v_gene: TRBV29-1; d_gene: TRBD1; abundance: NA; j_gene: TRBJ1-5; CDR3nt: TGCAGCGTTGGGGGACAGGGTGACCAGCCCCAGCATTTT; CDR3aa: CSVGGQGDQPQHF
v_gene: TRBV5-4; d_gene: TRBD2; abundance: NA; j_gene: TRBJ2-7; CDR3nt: TGTGCCAGCAGCCTTGGACTAGCGGGGGGTTACGTCGAGCAGTACTTC; CDR3aa: CASSLGLAGGYVEQYF
v_gene: TRBV19; d_gene: NA; abundance: once; j_gene: TRBJ1-5; CDR3nt: TGTGCCAGTAGTACGACAGAGAGCGAAGTACAGCCCCAGCATTTT; CDR3aa: CASSTTESEVQPQHF
v_gene: TRBV20-1; d_gene: NA; abundance: NA; j_gene: TRBJ1-1; CDR3nt: TGCAGTGCTATATGGAACACTGAAGCTTTCTTT; CDR3aa: CSAIWNTEAFF
v_gene: TRBV29-1; d_gene: TRBD2; abundance: NA; j_gene: TRBJ2-1; CDR3nt: TGCAGCGCCGGGACTAGCGGAGATTCTACGCAGTTCTTC; CDR3aa: CSAGTSGDSTQFF
v_gene: TRBV4-3; d_gene: NA; abundance: NA; j_gene: TRBJ2-5; CDR3nt: TGCGCCAGCAGCCGCACTCTTCGGCCGGGAAATGCGGAGACCCAGTACTTC; CDR3aa: CASSRTLRPGNAETQYF
v_gene: TRBV5-1; d_gene: NA; abundance: NA; j_gene: TRBJ2-2; CDR3nt: TGCGCCAGCAGCTTGATGTCTGGCCCACCACACGGGGAGCTGTTTTTT; CDR3aa: CASSLMSGPPHGELFF
v_gene: TRBV5-1; d_gene: NA; abundance: NA; j_gene: TRBJ2-7; CDR3nt: TGCGCCAGCAGCTTGACACAGGACTACGAGCAGTACTTC; CDR3aa: CASSLTQDYEQYF
v_gene: TRBV7-2; d_gene: NA; abundance: NA; j_gene: TRBJ2-1; CDR3nt: TGTGCCAGCAGACTAAGCAATGAGCAGTTCTTC; CDR3aa: CASRLSNEQFF
v_gene: TRBV6-1; d_gene: NA; abundance: NA; j_gene: TRBJ2-3; CDR3nt: TGTGCCAGCAGTGCCCAGGTCGCCAGGGGATACGCAGTGTATTTT; CDR3aa: CASSAQVARGYAVYF
v_gene: TRBV7-2; d_gene: NA; abundance: few; j_gene: TRBJ2-5; CDR3nt: TGTGCCAGCAGCTTAGCTCCTGAGGAGACCCAGTACTTC; CDR3aa: CASSLAPEETQYF
v_gene: TRBV6-6; d_gene: NA; abundance: NA; j_gene: TRBJ1-5; CDR3nt: TGTGCCAGCAGTAGTGTACAGGGCCACCAGCCCCAGCATTTT; CDR3aa: CASSSVQGHQPQHF
v_gene: TRBV15; d_gene: NA; abundance: few; j_gene: TRBJ2-6; CDR3nt: TGTGCCACCAGCATAGAGAGGAGCTCTGGGGCCAACGTCCTGACTTTC; CDR3aa: CATSIERSSGANVLTF
v_gene: TRBV6-1; d_gene: NA; abundance: NA; j_gene: TRBJ2-7; CDR3nt: TGTGCCAGCAGTGAAGCCTGGCAATCCTACGAGCAGTACTTC; CDR3aa: CASSEAWQSYEQYF
v_gene: TRBV6-5; d_gene: NA; abundance: NA; j_gene: TRBJ2-3; CDR3nt: TGTGCCAGCAGTTACTCGAGCGCGAGGAGCACAGATACGCAGTATTTT; CDR3aa: CASSYSSARSTDTQYF
v_gene: TRBV7-2; d_gene: NA; abundance: NA; j_gene: TRBJ2-7; CDR3nt: TGTGCCAGCAGCCGGCAGGGGTTATACGAGCAGTACTTC; CDR3aa: CASSRQGLYEQYF
v_gene: TRBV4-1; d_gene: NA; abundance: once; j_gene: TRBJ1-1; CDR3nt: TGCGCCAGCAGCCTAGGCGGACTGGGGAACACTGAGGCTTTCTTT; CDR3aa: CASSLGGLGNTEAFF
v_gene: TRBV28; d_gene: TRBD1; abundance: NA; j_gene: TRBJ1-5; CDR3nt: TGTGCCAGCAGGGAAGGACAGGGTTACAATCAGCCCCAGCATTTT; CDR3aa: CASREGQGYNQPQHF
v_gene: TRBV7-2; d_gene: NA; abundance: NA; j_gene: TRBJ1-6; CDR3nt: TGTGCCAGCAGCCAACAAGCCCCGGGGAATTCACCCCTCCACTTT; CDR3aa: CASSQQAPGNSPLHF
v_gene: TRBV30; d_gene: NA; abundance: NA; j_gene: TRBJ2-2; CDR3nt: TGTGCCTGTTCCTCTTCAGGGCCCGGGGAGCTGTTTTTT; CDR3aa: CACSSSGPGELFF
v_gene: TRBV5-6; d_gene: TRBD2; abundance: NA; j_gene: TRBJ2-1; CDR3nt: TGTGCCAGCAGCTTGTTGGTACTGGCGGGAGGATCTTACAATGAGCAGTTCTTC; CDR3aa: CASSLLVLAGGSYNEQFF
v_gene: TRBV19; d_gene: TRBD2; abundance: once; j_gene: TRBJ2-5; CDR3nt: TGTGCCAGTAGTATAGGAAATAGGGCTAGCGGGACGCAAGAGACCCAGTACTTC; CDR3aa: CASSIGNRASGTQETQYF
v_gene: TRBV5-8; d_gene: NA; abundance: once; j_gene: TRBJ1-5; CDR3nt: TGTGCCAGTTATCCAGGGACATATAGCAATCAGCCCCAGCATTTT; CDR3aa: CASYPGTYSNQPQHF
v_gene: TRBV11-2; d_gene: NA; abundance: NA; j_gene: TRBJ1-2; CDR3nt: TGTGCCAGCAGCCCCAAAGGGGTCGGCTACACCTTC; CDR3aa: CASSPKGVGYTF
v_gene: TRBV7-2; d_gene: TRBD2; abundance: NA; j_gene: TRBJ2-1; CDR3nt: TGTGCCAGCAGCTCTCGACTAGCGGGGGCCCTCAGCTCCTACAATGAGCAGTTCTTC; CDR3aa: CASSSRLAGALSSYNEQFF
v_gene: TRBV6-5; d_gene: TRBD2; abundance: NA; j_gene: TRBJ2-5; CDR3nt: TGTGCCAGCAGCCCTCGGGGGGGCCTGGGGGAGACCCAGTACTTC; CDR3aa: CASSPRGGLGETQYF
v_gene: TRBV5-1; d_gene: TRBD2; abundance: NA; j_gene: TRBJ2-3; CDR3nt: TGCGCCAGCAGCTTGGTGGCTAGCGGGGGCACAGATACGCAGTATTTT; CDR3aa: CASSLVASGGTDTQYF
v_gene: TRBV25-1; d_gene: NA; abundance: NA; j_gene: TRBJ2-2; CDR3nt: TGTGCCAGCAGTGACTGGAGACTAGTTCCCACCGGGGAGCTGTTTTTT; CDR3aa: CASSDWRLVPTGELFF
v_gene: TRBV4-3; d_gene: NA; abundance: NA; j_gene: TRBJ1-1; CDR3nt: TGCGCCAGCAGCCAACTAGTGAACACTGAAGCTTTCTTT; CDR3aa: CASSQLVNTEAFF
v_gene: TRBV28; d_gene: TRBD1; abundance: NA; j_gene: TRBJ1-1; CDR3nt: TGTGCCAGCAGCCCAGCCAGGGGGTATACTGAAGCTTTCTTT; CDR3aa: CASSPARGYTEAFF
v_gene: TRBV7-3; d_gene: TRBD1; abundance: NA; j_gene: TRBJ2-2; CDR3nt: TGTGCCAGCAGCTTAAACGGTCAGGGGGACACCGGGGAGCTGTTTTTT; CDR3aa: CASSLNGQGDTGELFF
v_gene: TRBV28; d_gene: NA; abundance: NA; j_gene: TRBJ2-3; CDR3nt: TGTGCCAGCAGTTCCACGCCCCATGGACACACAGATACGCAGTATTTT; CDR3aa: CASSSTPHGHTDTQYF
v_gene: TRBV11-2; d_gene: NA; abundance: NA; j_gene: TRBJ1-2; CDR3nt: TGTGCCAGCAGCTCGTTCTCCCTCTATGGCTACACCTTC; CDR3aa: CASSSFSLYGYTF
v_gene: TRBV30; d_gene: TRBD1; abundance: NA; j_gene: TRBJ2-7; CDR3nt: TGTGCCTGGAGTCCAAGGGACAGGGGAAAAATCTACGAGCAGTACTTC; CDR3aa: CAWSPRDRGKIYEQYF
v_gene: TRBV7-2; d_gene: NA; abundance: NA; j_gene: TRBJ1-6; CDR3nt: TGTGCCAGCAGCTTAGATTTTGGAGGGGATGAAGGTTCACCCCTCCACTTT; CDR3aa: CASSLDFGGDEGSPLHF
v_gene: TRBV5-1; d_gene: NA; abundance: few; j_gene: TRBJ1-2; CDR3nt: TGCGCCAGCAGTTCCCTACGTCCGGGTGCGGCCGTCGGCGCTAACTATGGCTACACCTTC; CDR3aa: CASSSLRPGAAVGANYGYTF
v_gene: TRBV7-3; d_gene: NA; abundance: NA; j_gene: TRBJ2-5; CDR3nt: TGTGCCAGCAGTTCAGGGCGCCAAGAGACCCAGTACTTC; CDR3aa: CASSSGRQETQYF
v_gene: TRBV29-1; d_gene: TRBD2; abundance: once; j_gene: TRBJ2-1; CDR3nt: TGCAGCGTCGGGACTAGCGCTTTCAATGAGCAGTTCTTC; CDR3aa: CSVGTSAFNEQFF
v_gene: TRBV28; d_gene: NA; abundance: NA; j_gene: TRBJ2-1; CDR3nt: TGTGCCAGCAGCCCCCGGACATATTACAATGAGCAGTTCTTC; CDR3aa: CASSPRTYYNEQFF
v_gene: TRBV7-3; d_gene: NA; abundance: few; j_gene: TRBJ2-6; CDR3nt: TGTGCCAGCAGGACCGGGACATCCGGGGCCAACGTCCTGACTTTC; CDR3aa: CASRTGTSGANVLTF
v_gene: TRBV4-2; d_gene: TRBD1; abundance: few; j_gene: TRBJ2-6; CDR3nt: TGTGCCAGCAGCCACCTTTCGGACAGGAACTCTGGGGCCAACGTCCTGACTTTC; CDR3aa: CASSHLSDRNSGANVLTF